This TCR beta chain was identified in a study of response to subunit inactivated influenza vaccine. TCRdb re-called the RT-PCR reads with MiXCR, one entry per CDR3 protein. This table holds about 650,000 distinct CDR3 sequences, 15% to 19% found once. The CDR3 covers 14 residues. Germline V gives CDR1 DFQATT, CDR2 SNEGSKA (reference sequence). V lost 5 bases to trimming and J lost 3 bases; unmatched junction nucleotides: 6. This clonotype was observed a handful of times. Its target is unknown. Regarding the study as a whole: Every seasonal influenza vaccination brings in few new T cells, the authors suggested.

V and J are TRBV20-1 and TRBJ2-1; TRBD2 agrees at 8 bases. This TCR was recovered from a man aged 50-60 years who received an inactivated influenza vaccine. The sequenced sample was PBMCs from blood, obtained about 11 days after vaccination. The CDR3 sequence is CSAAPSGSYNEQFF. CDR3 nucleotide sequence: TGCAGTGCTGCCCCCAGCGGGAGCTACAATGAGCAGTTCTTC.